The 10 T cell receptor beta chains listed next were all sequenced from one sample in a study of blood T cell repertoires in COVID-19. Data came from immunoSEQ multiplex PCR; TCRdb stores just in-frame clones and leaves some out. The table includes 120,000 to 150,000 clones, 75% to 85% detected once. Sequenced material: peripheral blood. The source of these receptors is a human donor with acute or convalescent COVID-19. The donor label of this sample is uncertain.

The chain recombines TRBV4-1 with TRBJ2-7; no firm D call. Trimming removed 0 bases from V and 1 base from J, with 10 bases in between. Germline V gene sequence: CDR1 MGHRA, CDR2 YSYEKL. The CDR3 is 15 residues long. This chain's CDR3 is CASSQEKKRSYEQYF. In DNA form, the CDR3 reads TGCGCCAGCAGCCAAGAAAAAAAGAGATCCTACGAGCAGTACTTC.

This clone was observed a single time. The CDR3 coding sequence is TGTGCCTGGAGTGTTAGAGACTTTTTTTCGTCTAGCAATCAGCCCCAGCATTTT. Amino acid sequence: CAWSVRDFFSSSNQPQHF. V gene TRBV30 combines with J gene TRBJ1-5; D gene unclear. V lost 0 bases and J lost 0, with 18 bases in between. Per the germline V gene, CDR1 is GTSNPN and CDR2 is SVGIG (reference sequence). CDR3 length equals 18 residues.

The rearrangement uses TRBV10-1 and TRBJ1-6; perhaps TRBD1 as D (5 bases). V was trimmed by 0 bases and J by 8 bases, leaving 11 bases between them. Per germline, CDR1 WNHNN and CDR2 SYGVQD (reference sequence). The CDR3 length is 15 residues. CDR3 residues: CASSESGQGDSPLHF. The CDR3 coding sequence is TGCGCCAGCAGTGAGTCGGGTCAGGGTGATTCACCCCTCCACTTT.

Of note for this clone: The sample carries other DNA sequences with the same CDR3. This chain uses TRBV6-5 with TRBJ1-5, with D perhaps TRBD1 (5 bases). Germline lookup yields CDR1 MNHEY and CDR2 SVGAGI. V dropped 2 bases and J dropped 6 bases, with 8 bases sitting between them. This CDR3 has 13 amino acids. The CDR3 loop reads CASSYGGGQPQHF. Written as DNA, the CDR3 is TGTGCCAGCAGTTACGGGGGAGGTCAGCCCCAGCATTTT.

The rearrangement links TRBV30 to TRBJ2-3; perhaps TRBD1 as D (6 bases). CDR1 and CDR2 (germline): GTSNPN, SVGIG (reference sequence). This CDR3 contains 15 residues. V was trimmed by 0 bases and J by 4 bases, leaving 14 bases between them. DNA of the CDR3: TGTGCCTGGAGTGTAAACAGGGTGAGCGCAGATACGCAGTATTTT. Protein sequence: CAWSVNRVSADTQYF.

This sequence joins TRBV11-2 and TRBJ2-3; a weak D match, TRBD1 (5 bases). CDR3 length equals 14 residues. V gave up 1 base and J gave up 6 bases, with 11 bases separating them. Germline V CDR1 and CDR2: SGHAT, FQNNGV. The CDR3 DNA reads TGTGCCAGCAGCTTAGCAAGCAGGGCGGATACGCAGTATTTT. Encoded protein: CASSLASRADTQYF.

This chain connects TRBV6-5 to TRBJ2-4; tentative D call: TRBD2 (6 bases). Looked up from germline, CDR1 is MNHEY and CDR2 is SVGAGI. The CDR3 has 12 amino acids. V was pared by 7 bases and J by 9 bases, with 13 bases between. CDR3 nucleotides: TGTGCCAGCAAGGGGAGGCACGGCATTCAGTACTTC. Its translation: CASKGRHGIQYF.

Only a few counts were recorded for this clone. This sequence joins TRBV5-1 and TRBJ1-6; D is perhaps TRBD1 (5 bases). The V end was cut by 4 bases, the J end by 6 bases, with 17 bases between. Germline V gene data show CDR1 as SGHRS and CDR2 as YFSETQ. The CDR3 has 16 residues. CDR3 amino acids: CASSPGEGGGNSPLHF. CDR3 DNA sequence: TGCGCCAGCAGCCCCGGGGAGGGCGGGGGTAATTCACCCCTCCACTTT.

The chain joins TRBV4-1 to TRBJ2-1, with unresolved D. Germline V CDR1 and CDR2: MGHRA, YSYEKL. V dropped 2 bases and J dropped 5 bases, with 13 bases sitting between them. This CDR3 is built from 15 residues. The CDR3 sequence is CASSQRVIPDNEQFF. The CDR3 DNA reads TGCGCCAGCAGCCAAAGAGTTATCCCGGACAATGAGCAGTTCTTC.

The CDR3 here is CASRLPGTDINEQFF. Written as DNA, the CDR3 is TGTGCCAGTAGATTACCCGGGACTGACATCAATGAGCAGTTCTTC. The rearrangement joins TRBV19 to TRBJ2-1; D may be TRBD2 (6 bases). With 6 bases removed from V and 6 bases from J, the gap between germline ends came to 18 bases. The CDR3 extends over 15 amino acids. Per the germline V gene, CDR1 is LNHDA and CDR2 is SQIVND (reference sequence).